The 26 T cell receptor beta chains in this list originate from one sample, sequenced in a study of early T cells in non-severe SARS-CoV-2 infection. TCRdb analysed the 5' RACE reads with MiXCR anew, one entry per CDR3 protein. The sample lists more than 65,000 distinct CDR3 sequences; around 4.2% were seen once. The sample here was whole blood, taken at baseline. The receptor set was obtained from an adult who was a healthcare worker with PCR-confirmed SARS-CoV-2 infection or an uninfected control (not recorded which). The donor label of this sample is uncertain.

This clonotype was observed at least ten times. This sequence joins TRBV11-3 and TRBJ1-1; D may be TRBD1 (5 bases). Germline V gene data show CDR1 as SGHNT and CDR2 as YENEEA. The CDR3 totals 16 residues. The V end was cut by 5 bases, the J end by 4 bases, with 20 bases between. The chain's CDR3 is CASSPEGRARGTEAFF. Written as DNA, the CDR3 is TGTGCCAGCAGCCCGGAAGGCAGGGCTAGAGGCACTGAAGCTTTCTTT.

At least ten counts were recorded for this clonotype. The chain employs TRBV29-1 and TRBJ2-7; D might be TRBD1 (7 bases). Germline V CDR1 and CDR2: SQVTM, ANQGSEA. This CDR3 contains 14 residues. V gave up 2 bases and J gave up 6 bases, with 17 bases separating them. CDR3: CSVERGRGVSEQYF. DNA of the CDR3: TGCAGCGTTGAACGGGGCAGGGGGGTAAGCGAGCAGTACTTC.

This clonotype has more than one count but fewer than ten. The chain links TRBV7-9 to TRBJ2-1; possible D gene TRBD1, 6 bases. The CDR3 loop spans 15 amino acids. Trimming took 1 base from V and 5 from J, leaving 12 bases between them. Germline V gene data show CDR1 as SEHNR and CDR2 as FQNEAQ (reference sequence). CDR3 amino acids: CASSLEQGADNEQFF. In DNA form, the CDR3 reads TGTGCCAGCAGCTTAGAACAGGGAGCGGACAATGAGCAGTTCTTC. The variable domain in full, with the rest retrieved from reference TRBV7-9 and TRBJ2-1, is DTGVSQNPRHKITKRGQNVTFRCDPISEHNRLYWYRQTLGQGPEFLTYFQNEAQLEKSRLLSDRFSAERPKGSFSTLEIQRTEQGDSAMYLCASSLEQGADNEQFFGPGTRLTVL.

This clonotype appeared a few times. The junction and the germline gene differ at one end; a read error may be behind it. The chain links TRBV7-2 to TRBJ1-2; D unresolved. Germline V CDR1 and CDR2: SGHTA, FQGNSA. There are 14 residues in the CDR3. CDR3 DNA: TGTGCCAGCAGCTTAGCCGGCGGATACTACGGCTACACCTTC. Translating it yields CASSLAGGYYGYTF.

This clonotype was recorded many times. The chain recombines TRBV7-2 with TRBJ2-5, with 9 nucleotides matching TRBD1. There are 13 residues in the CDR3. Germline V gives CDR1 SGHTA, CDR2 FQGNSA. V lost 6 bases, J lost 5 bases, and 4 bases stayed unmatched. CDR3 sequence: CASSTGGRETQYF. The CDR3 nucleotides are TGTGCCAGCAGTACAGGGGGCCGGGAGACCCAGTACTTC.

The sample holds many counts of this clonotype. The rearrangement links TRBV6-1 to TRBJ1-2; TRBD1 is a possible D gene (6 bases). The CDR3 is made up of 11 amino acids. With 6 bases removed from V and 7 bases from J, the gap between germline ends came to 9 bases. CDR1 and CDR2 from the germline V gene are MNHNS and SASEGT. The CDR3 protein is CASSRTVGYTF. CDR3 sequence (DNA): TGTGCCAGCAGCAGGACAGTTGGCTACACCTTC.

This clonotype was counted ten times or more. DNA of the CDR3: TGTGCCAGCAGCTTAGGGGCAGGGACCTACGAGCAGTACTTC. This encodes CASSLGAGTYEQYF. The rearrangement uses TRBV11-2 and TRBJ2-7, with D tentatively TRBD1 (5 bases). Germline CDR1 and CDR2: SGHAT and FQNNGV. The V gene lost 1 base and the J gene lost 2 bases, with 9 bases spanning the gap. The CDR3 is made up of 14 amino acids.

The J gene is TRBJ2-7, the V gene TRBV5-1, with a tentative D call TRBD2 (5 bases). CDR1 and CDR2 from the germline V gene are SGHRS and YFSETQ. Trimming took off 4 bases at V and 6 bases at J, with 14 bases between the two ends. CDR3 length: 13 amino acids. The CDR3 loop reads CASSAGIASEQYF. The CDR3 nucleotides read TGCGCCAGCAGCGCCGGGATTGCGTCCGAGCAGTACTTC.

The chain recombines TRBV12-3 or TRBV12-4 with TRBJ1-1; TRBD1 matches at 11 bases. This CDR3 has 14 residues. V lost 3 bases and J lost 6; bases outside the gene matches: 3. CDR3 nucleotide sequence: TGTGCCAGCAGTTTTTCGGGACAGGGGGCTGAAGCTTTCTTT. This translates into CASSFSGQGAEAFF.

This clonotype was observed a few times. The V gene is TRBV6-5, the J gene TRBJ1-1; D is undetermined. Germline-derived CDR1 and CDR2 are MNHEY and SVGAGI. The CDR3 runs to 12 residues. V gave up 6 bases and J gave up 5 bases, with 10 bases separating them. The CDR3 coding sequence is TGTGCCAGCAGAAGCATGGGAACTGAAGCTTTCTTT. The encoded protein is CASRSMGTEAFF.

Ten or more counts support this clonotype. The J gene is TRBJ1-6, the V gene TRBV28, with D tentatively TRBD1 (5 bases). Germline values: CDR1 MDHEN, CDR2 SYDVKM. V dropped 6 bases and J dropped 5 bases, with 14 bases sitting between them. The CDR3 consists of 15 residues. The CDR3 is CASRPRGLHNSPLHF. The CDR3 coding sequence is TGTGCCAGCAGACCCCGGGGCCTACATAATTCACCCCTCCACTTT.

This clonotype was found many times. The rearrangement uses TRBV28 and TRBJ1-1; no clear D gene. The CDR3 contains 12 residues. V shed 3 bases and J shed 5 bases, with 7 bases lying between them. Germline V gene sequence: CDR1 MDHEN, CDR2 SYDVKM. CDR3 sequence reads: CASSLGHTEAFF. The CDR3 DNA reads TGTGCCAGCAGTTTGGGTCATACTGAAGCTTTCTTT.

This clonotype was seen ten or more times. The V gene is TRBV11-1, the J gene TRBJ2-3; D tentatively fits TRBD1 or TRBD2 (5 bases each). This CDR3 comprises 15 residues. Deletions cut 5 bases from V and 10 bases from J, with 22 bases between. The V gene's germline CDR1 is SGHAT and CDR2 FQDESV (reference sequence). The CDR3 DNA reads as TGTGCCAGCAGCCACGACGGGGACGTCCCCTTCTCGCAGTATTTT. It specifies CASSHDGDVPFSQYF.

CDR3 sequence: CASRKIGVQWEKLFF. For the CDR3, the DNA is TGTGCCAGCAGGAAAATCGGGGTTCAATGGGAAAAACTGTTTTTT. The rearrangement links TRBV7-9 to TRBJ1-4; D ambiguous. The CDR3 has 15 residues. Germline lookup yields CDR1 SEHNR and CDR2 FQNEAQ (reference sequence). Between the trimmed V and J ends, which lost 6 bases and 8 bases, there was a span of 19 bases.

This clonotype was recorded a few times. The J gene is TRBJ2-3, the V gene TRBV11-2; D gene unclear. This CDR3 comprises 17 residues. The V end lost 1 base, the J end lost 0 bases, and 14 bases lay between the germline ends. Germline loops: CDR1 SGHAT, CDR2 FQNNGV. CDR3 sequence (DNA): TGTGCCAGCAGCTTAGCTCAGGTCGGGTCTAGCACAGATACGCAGTATTTT. This translates into CASSLAQVGSSTDTQYF. The entire variable domain, with the rest obtained from reference TRBV11-2 and TRBJ2-3, is as follows: EAGVAQSPRYKIIEKRQSVAFWCNPISGHATLYWYQQILGQGPKLLIQFQNNGVVDDSQLPKDRFSAERLKGVDSTLKIQPAKLEDSAVYLCASSLAQVGSSTDTQYFGPGTRLTVL.

This clonotype was recorded at least ten times. The rearrangement links TRBV5-1 to TRBJ2-7; D not certain. The CDR3 runs 12 residues. Between the trimmed V and J ends, which lost 5 bases and 4 bases, there was a span of 10 bases. CDR1 is SGHRS, CDR2 YFSETQ, per germline. The CDR3 DNA is TGCGCCAGCAGGAAAACAGTTTACGAGCAGTACTTC. It translates to CASRKTVYEQYF.

This clonotype was detected many times. This chain joins TRBV29-1 and TRBJ2-3; D uncertain. The CDR3 is made up of 16 amino acids. Germline loops: CDR1 SQVTM, CDR2 ANQGSEA. V lost 6 bases and J lost 2, with 21 bases in between. The CDR3 coding sequence is TGCAGCGTCGATCCCCCTCGAAAAGGATCCACAGATACGCAGTATTTT. It translates to CSVDPPRKGSTDTQYF.

This clonotype was recorded many times. The chain links TRBV4-1 to TRBJ2-2, with D perhaps TRBD2 (5 bases). CDR3 length equals 18 residues. The V end was cut by 1 base, the J end by 0 bases, with 15 bases between. Per germline, CDR1 MGHRA and CDR2 YSYEKL. The CDR3 DNA is TGCGCCAGCAGCCAAGTTCCGCAGGAGGCGACGAACACCGGGGAGCTGTTTTTT. Translation gives CASSQVPQEATNTGELFF.

Ten or more counts support this clonotype. The rearrangement links TRBV20-1 to TRBJ1-3, with a weak D call TRBD1 (5 bases). Germline V CDR1 and CDR2: DFQATT, SNEGSKA (reference sequence). The CDR3 is made up of 14 amino acids. Trimming took 1 base from V and 2 from J, leaving 9 bases between them. CDR3 protein: CSARVLDTGNTIYF. CDR3 sequence (DNA): TGCAGTGCTAGAGTATTGGACACTGGAAACACCATATATTTT.

The rearrangement joins TRBV5-6 to TRBJ2-3; no clear D. The V end lost 1 base, the J end lost 1 base, and 10 bases lay between the germline ends. This CDR3 region has 15 residues. Germline V gene sequence: CDR1 SGHDT, CDR2 YYEEEE. The chain's CDR3 is CASSLNGLGTDTQYF. In DNA form, the CDR3 reads TGTGCCAGCAGCTTGAACGGATTGGGCACAGATACGCAGTATTTT.

This clonotype occurred many times. This chain joins TRBV15 and TRBJ1-2; D gene unclear. The CDR3 length is 14 residues. Looked up from germline, CDR1 is LNHNV and CDR2 is YYDKDF (reference sequence). Trimming left V 4 bases short and J 4 bases short, with 13 bases between. The CDR3 nucleotides are TGTGCCACCAGCACAGACCCCAGTGGCTATGGCTACACCTTC. Translating it yields CATSTDPSGYGYTF.

This clonotype was recorded a few times. One end of the junction fails to match germline, which may point to a read error. The CDR3 spells CASSLGTVETQYF. The CDR3 DNA reads as TGTGCTAGCAGCTTAGGTACAGTGGAGACCCAGTACTTC. The rearrangement links TRBV7-7 to TRBJ2-5; D remains unclear. The CDR3 contains 13 residues. The germline CDR1 and CDR2 sequences are SSHAT and FNYEAQ (reference sequence).

This clonotype came up many times. This rearrangement joins TRBV20-1 to TRBJ1-5; the D gene is possibly TRBD1 (6 bases). Germline V gene sequence: CDR1 DFQATT, CDR2 SNEGSKA (reference sequence). Trimming left V 1 base short and J 5 bases short, with 12 bases between. This CDR3 comprises 14 residues. This CDR3 is CSARGTVLDQPQHF. The DNA of the CDR3 is TGCAGTGCTAGAGGGACAGTATTGGATCAGCCCCAGCATTTT.

This clonotype was detected only a few times. V and J are TRBV7-2 and TRBJ2-7; unclear D gene. The CDR3 totals 14 residues. Deletions cut 1 base from V and 2 bases from J, with 9 bases between. CDR1 and CDR2 (germline): SGHTA, FQGNSA. The CDR3 loop is CASSLDYSTYEQYF. The CDR3 DNA follows: TGTGCCAGCAGCTTAGATTACTCAACCTACGAGCAGTACTTC. Together with reference TRBV7-2 and TRBJ2-7, the CDR3 gives the full variable domain: GAGVSQSPSNKVTEKGKDVELRCDPISGHTALYWYRQSLGQGLEFLIYFQGNSAPDKSGLPSDRFSAERTGGSVSTLTIQRTQQEDSAVYLCASSLDYSTYEQYFGPGTRLTVT.

This clonotype was seen many times. V gene TRBV12-3 or TRBV12-4 combines with J gene TRBJ1-2, with D hard to call. V dropped 3 bases and J dropped 2 bases, with 10 bases sitting between them. CDR3 length: 14 amino acids. The CDR3 DNA reads as TGTGCCAGCAGTTTGGGCGGTTCCAACTATGGCTACACCTTC. Its translation is CASSLGGSNYGYTF.

This clonotype was detected many times. J is TRBJ2-3 and V is TRBV9; D is undetermined. Germline CDR1 reads SGDLS; CDR2 reads YYNGEE. The CDR3 totals 11 residues. V gave up 2 bases and J gave up 5 bases, with 3 bases separating them. The CDR3 is CASSVVDTQYF. The CDR3 DNA follows: TGTGCCAGCAGCGTCGTAGATACGCAGTATTTT.